This T cell receptor (beta chain) comes out of a study of T-cell memory formation after mild COVID-19. TCRdb re-called the 5' RACE reads with MiXCR, one entry per CDR3 protein. The sample has about 500,000 distinct CDR3 sequences, about a fifth seen once. Notes on the study in general: Shrinking CD4+ clones resided mostly in CM and EM, and CD8+ ones in EMRA.

The CDR3 covers 14 residues. Germline V CDR1 and CDR2: KGHSH, LQKENI. V gave up 6 bases and J gave up 6 bases; unmatched junction bases: 8. Remarks on this clonotype: The antigen remains undetermined.

This sequence originates from an adult woman who had mild COVID-19 (a few samples of this study predate the infection). Cell type and time point are not known. The rearrangement uses TRBV18 and TRBJ1-1, with 9 bases aligning to TRBD1. Sequenced input: PBMCs or a T cell subset sorted from them (not recorded which). This chain's CDR3 is CASSARDRVSEAFF. In DNA, the CDR3 is TGTGCCAGCTCGGCTAGGGACAGGGTGTCTGAAGCTTTCTTT.